This T cell receptor beta chain originates from a study of blood T cell repertoires in COVID-19. Study-level background: The study drew acute and convalescent COVID-19 samples from the United States, Italy and Spain. Sources were T cells, B-cell-depleted T cells, or PBMCs; the material itself was cDNA or gDNA.

The V gene's germline CDR1 is LNHDA and CDR2 SQIVND (reference sequence). Unmatched junction bases numbered 4, after V lost 6 bases and J lost 4 bases. The CDR3 has 14 residues. Authors' processing steps: The assay estimated nucleated cells by amplifying reference gene primers. The table came from immunoSEQ multiplex PCR; TCRdb's copy has only in-frame clones and leaves some out. V, J and clone size are those of that table, while D and trimming were read from the DNA. This sample carries a few hundred thousand clones, about 88% of them seen once, and the ten largest clones take under 2.5%. What was sequenced was peripheral blood. This TCR was sampled from a man younger than 45 with active or convalescent COVID-19. J is TRBJ2-3 and V is TRBV19, with 10 bases aligning to TRBD2. The CDR3 coding sequence is TGTGCCAGTAGAGCGGGGGGGTCGTCAGATACGCAGTATTTT. Protein sequence: CASRAGGSSDTQYF.